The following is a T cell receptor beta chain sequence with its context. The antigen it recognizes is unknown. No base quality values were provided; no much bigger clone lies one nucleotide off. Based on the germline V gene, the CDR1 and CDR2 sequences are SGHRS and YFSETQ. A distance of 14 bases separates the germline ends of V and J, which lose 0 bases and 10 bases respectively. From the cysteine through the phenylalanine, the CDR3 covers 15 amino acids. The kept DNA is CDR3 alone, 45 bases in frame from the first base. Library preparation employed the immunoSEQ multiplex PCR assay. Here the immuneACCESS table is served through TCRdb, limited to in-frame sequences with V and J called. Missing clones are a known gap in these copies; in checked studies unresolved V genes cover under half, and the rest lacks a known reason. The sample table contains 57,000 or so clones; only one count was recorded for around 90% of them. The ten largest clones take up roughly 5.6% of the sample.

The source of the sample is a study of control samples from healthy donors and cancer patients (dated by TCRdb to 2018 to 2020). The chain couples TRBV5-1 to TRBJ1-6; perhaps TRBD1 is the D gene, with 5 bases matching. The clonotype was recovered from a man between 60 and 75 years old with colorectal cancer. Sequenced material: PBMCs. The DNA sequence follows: TGCGCCAGCAGCTTGGCCATTGGGGGGGGATCACCCCTCCACTTT. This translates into CASSLAIGGGSPLHF.